This T cell receptor (beta chain) comes out of a study of cytomegalovirus exposure and HLA in healthy donors listed by TCRdb under 2017. A note on the overall study: An earlier analysis of approximately 590 of the donors reported approximately 300 Gb of sequence data and 117 million unique TCR beta sequences from some 180 million T cells. Approximately 300 gigabases of sequencing data and around 88 million unique TCR sequences made up an early release that covered several hundred HLA-typed donors. Of the 300 to 450 genotyped donors, 81% were placed in the genetic ancestry cluster associated with self-reported Caucasian donors. The study aimed to test whether cataloging public T cell receptors could reveal signatures of past pathogen exposure. The study profiled the T cell repertoires of fewer than 850 subjects by immunosequencing and related them to cytomegalovirus serostatus. A separate validation cohort of about 110 different subjects was used in addition to the 666-subject first cohort. The study combined high-throughput TCR immunosequencing, statistical association of individual TCRs with disease status, and machine learning to predict cytomegalovirus infection status. In a later analysis, previously published TCR beta repertoires from more than 500 donors were re-analyzed and high-resolution HLA genotyping was added so that TCR occurrence patterns could be studied. The later analysis used no new phenotypic data to find candidate immune exposures, relying instead on TCR beta sequences and their occurrence across donors. To decide whether each TCR beta V gene segment behaved as functional or pseudogenic, an earlier analysis of fewer than 750 of the donors relied on high-throughput TCR beta sequencing. Donor age, sex, ethnicity and CMV serostatus were compiled together with the repertoire data. A later genetic analysis took genome-wide SNP genotypes for about 55% of the roughly 670 donors and used that subset as a discovery cohort. Every repertoire in the discovery cohort had been generated on one and the same sequencing platform. HLA typing covered class I and class II loci at four-digit resolution. The number of donors typed differed by locus, with roughly 620-630 for A, B, C, DRB1 and DQB1, roughly 520 for DQA1, about 610 for DPA1, and approximately 470 for DPB1. Several DR-DQ haplotypes were treated as single units for association and clustering because of strong linkage in the cohort. On average, about 240,000 unique TCR beta nucleotide sequences were sequenced per donor among about 400 genotyped donors of the cohort, with 15% to 20% of those sequences being non-productive. Broader findings and caveats from the paper: Because some donors lacked HLA typing at each locus, the association tests relied only on the typed subset. A later analysis found that TCR association rates varied across HLA loci, with DRB1 alleles showing the most associated TCRs and HLA-C alleles the fewest. The only immune exposure information available for the cohort was CMV serostatus. According to a later genetic analysis, donors in an Asian-associated ancestry cluster had fewer N-insertions in productive TCRs than the roughly 670-donor mean. In a later analysis, most CMV-associated TCR beta chains were found to appear HLA-restricted, with HLA associations seemingly driven largely by CMV exposure. When HLA alleles, especially DR and DQ, strongly co-occurred, TCR associations were difficult to assign to individual alleles. The presence/absence analyses assumed that sequencing depth was roughly uniform across donors, and that assumption may not be true. Most TCR sequences were seen in very few donors, while some public TCRs were found in many individuals. An association between a missense DCLRE1C variant and V-gene and J-gene trimming of TCR beta chains was found in a later genetic analysis and replicated in an independent cohort. The study listed 164 TCR beta chains as associated with cytomegalovirus. Because counts were too low, approximately 18 rarely observed V segments, including chromosome 9 orphons, were excluded from the earlier analysis of some 590 of the donors. Correlated functional status among segregating V segments might reflect linkage disequilibrium, but an unknown experimental factor could not be ruled out. In vitro tests confirmed that a few of the cytomegalovirus-associated TCR beta chains recognize cytomegalovirus antigens. In this cohort, only TCR beta chains were sequenced, and detectable features were limited by the absence of alpha or paired-chain data. At a false discovery rate of 0.05, a later analysis linked 15,000 to 20,000 TCR beta sequences to specific HLA alleles. The classifier was reported to diagnose cytomegalovirus status with high specificity and sensitivity in both the original cohort and the validation cohort. The authors suggested that the approach could potentially be extended to other disease states and immunological phenotypes. The sequencing pipeline was judged likely to have produced a cluster of highly shared sequence variants as a technical artifact. Some IMGT-functional V segments, including TRBV6-2 and TRBV6-3, could not be distinguished by the 87-base-pair reads and were therefore excluded. In an earlier analysis of about 600 of the donors, most TCR beta V segments appeared in productive rearrangements about 87% or about 30% of the time, broadly matching IMGT annotations. Several of the top co-occurrence clusters appeared to be linked to parvovirus B19, influenza, CMV and Epstein-Barr virus, according to a later analysis. Compared with equally common non-associated chains, HLA-associated TCR beta chains in a later analysis were more clonally expanded and had lower generation probabilities. A further reported finding was that TCR beta sequences accurately predicted the HLA-A and HLA-B alleles for most subjects in the first cohort.

The receptor library was made with the immunoSEQ multiplex PCR assay. For the multiplex PCR, a mixture combining 60 forward primers for TCR Vbeta segments and 13 reverse primers for TCR Jbeta segments was used. A multiplex PCR assay on genomic DNA amplified the CDR3 region of rearranged TCR beta genes. The amplified TCR beta libraries were sequenced on the Illumina HiSeq System as 87-base-pair reads. The published analysis was carried out like this. In a later analysis, 70 million to 95 million unique TCR beta chains were counted across the roughly 610 repertoires, and approximately 11 million of these chains were shared by at least two donors. To remove PCR and sequencing errors, raw reads were error-corrected and collapsed into unique sequences using a nearest-neighbor algorithm that merged closely related sequences. To assign V, D and J gene segments, CDR3 sequences were aligned to IMGT reference sequences. Each retained sequence needed at least a six-nucleotide match to both a V gene segment and a J gene segment. A rearrangement counted as productive if the CDR3 had no stop codons and remained in frame with V and J, and every other rearrangement counted as non-productive. Following IMGT convention, CDR3 was defined as the stretch from the second conserved V-encoded cysteine to the conserved J-encoded phenylalanine. In an earlier analysis of more than 550 of the donors, sequences lacking an unambiguous match to a single V gene segment were excluded. An earlier analysis of a few hundred of the donors classified V segments as functional when productive rearrangements were above 56.7% and as segregating when the standard deviation between donors was above 5%. A statistical classification framework was built for diagnosing cytomegalovirus status from the catalog of TCR beta chain sequences. A later analysis assigned V and J genes by comparing TCR nucleotide sequences with IMGT/GENE-DB human TR gene sequences. A later analysis assigned CDR3 sequences and most-parsimonious VDJ recombination scenarios with the TCRdist pipeline. In a later analysis, each TCR beta chain was defined by its CDR3 amino acid sequence together with its V-gene family, and reads without a unique V-gene family were excluded. In a later analysis, several hundred highly shared, low-generation-probability nucleotide sequences were removed to address suspected cross-contamination and a sequencing artifact. In a later analysis, a clonal expansion index was calculated for each public chain from normalized within-repertoire ranks of inferred template counts. A later analysis computed generation probabilities with a VDJ recombination model fitted to out-of-frame rearrangements, and checked the results against IGoR. A later analysis scored TCR-TCR, TCR-HLA and TCR-CMV co-occurrence with hypergeometric tests, applying a repertoire-size bias correction to TCR pairs. False discovery rates were estimated in a later analysis by permuting HLA or CMV assignments 20 times. In a later analysis, co-occurring TCRs were grouped with DBSCAN, and TCRdist sequence similarity was added when clustering was performed within HLA-allele-positive subsets. Co-occurrence clustering excluded repertoires with fewer than 30,000 or more than 120,000 public chains, plus five with anomalous nucleotide sharing. Held by TCRdb, this immuneACCESS table contains in-frame sequences only and omits some clones. Under half of the omission traces to an unresolved V gene where checked; the cause of the rest is unknown. That table is the source of V, J and clone size, and D and trimming were worked out from the DNA. This sample holds approximately 150,000 clones; around 80% were observed only once. Together, the top ten hold around 7% of the sample.

A note on this clone: The antigen it recognizes is unknown. Per-base quality was not reported, and no clone a single base away is much larger than it.

The cohort consisted of 650 to 850 healthy bone marrow donors. Cohort members were all nominally healthy when sampled, although unrecorded immune exposures were likely present. The donor tested CMV seropositive and was one of the 289 seropositive cohort members. Every donor gave a peripheral blood sample, and the peripheral blood mononuclear cells from that sample were used for TCR beta sequencing. The Qiagen DNeasy Blood Extraction Kit was used to extract genomic DNA from the blood cell samples. The CDR3 sequence holds 15 residues, the cysteine and phenylalanine included. Only the CDR3 region is kept as DNA, spanning 45 bases read in frame from base 1. The germline V gene (reference sequence) supplies CDR1 SEHNR and CDR2 FQNEAQ. From V the trimming removes 3 bases and from J it removes 4 bases, while the gene matches leave 3 bases of the junction unaccounted for.

This TCR came from a woman aged 40 to 50 in good health and CMV-seropositive. The sequence joins TRBV7-9 to TRBJ1-4; 9 bases in the junction line up with TRBD1. Source material: PBMCs. The nucleotide sequence is given as TGTGCCAGCAGCTTGCCGGGACAGGGTAATGAAAAACTGTTTTTT. This gives the protein CASSLPGQGNEKLFF. Here the CDR3 is joined to the reference TRBV7-9 and TRBJ1-4 genes, and the full variable domain is: DTGVSQNPRHKITKRGQNVTFRCDPISEHNRLYWYRQTLGQGPEFLTYFQNEAQLEKSRLLSDRFSAERPKGSFSTLEIQRTEQGDSAMYLCASSLPGQGNEKLFFGSGTQLSVL.